This T cell receptor (beta chain) was identified in a study of blood T cells in healthy people across ages (dated by TCRdb to 2014 to 2015). Notes on the research overall: Template switching captured roughly one uniquely barcoded TCR beta cDNA molecule per two T cells in model experiments. Two additional independent replicas of 1 million unique cDNA reads from the same blood draw were analyzed for two donors (one aged 18 to 30 and one aged 80 or older). Donors were grouped into four age groups: young (average approximately 16 years), middle-aged (over 35), aged (approximately 58) and long-lived (approximately 75). Donors of different ages were randomly distributed across sequencing lanes to avoid experimental bias. The study measured age-related changes in TCR beta repertoire diversity using deep sequencing normalized with unique cDNA molecular identifiers.

Broad study findings and their caveats: Compared with the aged group, the long-lived group had more naive CD4+ T cells, fewer expanded clones and increased TCR diversity, suggesting age selection. As age increased, observed TCR beta diversity per million T cells dropped in a roughly linear way, and a significant reduction was already evident by age 40. Since profiling was done on bulk unsorted PBMCs, naive and antigen-experienced compartments could not be conclusively compared. Donor CMV infection status was unknown, potentially confounding age-related changes in expanded clonotypes. A strong correlation was found between observed TCR beta diversity and the percentage of naive T cells measured by flow cytometry. Estimates of total diversity based on one million sequenced T cells were regarded as lower bounds and as underestimates.

The roughly 37 donors, aged roughly 6 to 100 years, were systemically healthy Caucasian individuals from Russia. Each donor gave ten milliliters of peripheral blood, collected into EDTA-treated Vacutainer tubes. Ficoll-Paque density-gradient centrifugation was used to isolate PBMCs, with at least 6 million per sample. Total RNA was extracted from PBMCs with Trizol reagent, with at least 5 micrograms obtained per sample. The percentages of naive CD45RAhigh/CD27high T cells were determined by flow cytometry on a PBMC aliquot from every donor. This clonotype was seen many times. Its antigen target is currently unknown. The record has no base qualities; no much larger clone is one base away. Library preparation was by 5' RACE. The instrument was an Illumina HiSeq 2500. The second PCR ran for roughly 7 to 11 cycles and used a J-beta primer mix along with a sample-barcoded 5' primer. A unique molecular identifier was introduced onto each TCR beta cDNA molecule by a template-switch 5' adaptor carrying 12 random nucleotides. At least 3 million CDR3-containing paired-end reads were obtained from each sample. The Mint cDNA synthesis kit, primed by a TRBC-specific oligonucleotide, was used to synthesize first-strand cDNA from all RNA. After uracil-DNA glycosylase treatment, a first 18-cycle PCR used universal primers M1SS and BC2_uni_R on all cDNA. Processing in the source paper ran as follows. For normalization, 1 million high-quality reads were randomly selected from each sample, with every read carrying a distinct molecular identifier. Instead of being binned into consensus sequences, reads with shared molecular identifiers were discarded. MiTCR, with a Q25 quality threshold and the strictest error-elimination algorithm, was used for CDR3 identification, clonotype clustering and error correction. A nonparametric unseen species model using Euler transformation provided a lower-bound estimate of total TCR beta diversity. TCRdb applied fastp at Q25 and MiXCR to the public reads, then kept only in-frame beta chains. CDR3 protein sequences are deduplicated, and each keeps its most common genes and DNA. Here the V and J calls rest on TCRdb's processing, not on the authors' analysis. Present in this sample are approximately 700,000 distinct CDR3 sequences, about 32% of which were seen just once. The ten largest clonotypes hold 15% of the sample.

V was cut back by 4 bases and J by 2 bases, leaving a gap of 12 bases between them. From a lookup of the germline V gene (reference sequence), CDR1 and CDR2 are MNHEY and SMNVEV. The CDR3 runs 14 amino acids, cysteine and phenylalanine included. The kept DNA is CDR3 alone, 42 bases in frame from the first base. This receptor was taken from a woman of 80 years or more in good health. Donor details come from another sample of the same person, matched by shared clones. Sequencing used blood. The rearrangement combines TRBV27 with TRBJ2-7, with the D gene not confidently named. The CDR3 region has the sequence CASSSLRDAYEQYF. The nucleotide sequence reads TGTGCCAGCAGTTCCCTTAGGGATGCCTACGAGCAGTACTTC.